Listed below are T cell receptor beta chains from one sample, sequenced in a study of cytomegalovirus exposure and HLA in healthy donors. The assay was immunoSEQ multiplex PCR, and TCRdb's table has in-frame clones only and misses some. Of around 80,000 clones listed, 9.5% to 13% are singletons. The specimen was PBMCs. Receptors were obtained from a man in his sixties in good health and CMV-seropositive. Both conserved end residues are part of each CDR3. Fields, in order: clone size, V gene, J gene, CDR3 protein. Not all rows give a size; the values are once, few, many and, for expanded clones, a class.

size: NA; V: TRBV6-5; J: TRBJ2-3; CDR3: CASRDSGSDTQYF
size: NA; V: TRBV14; J: TRBJ1-5; CDR3: CASSQAAGSNQPQHF
size: NA; V: TRBV6-6; J: TRBJ1-3; CDR3: CASSPGTAGNTIYF
size: few; V: TRBV5-1; J: TRBJ1-1; CDR3: CASSPPSRNTEAFF
size: few; V: TRBV19; J: TRBJ1-5; CDR3: CASMEIAGDQPQHF
size: few; V: TRBV4-1; J: TRBJ1-4; CDR3: CASSQEGAGNEKLFF
size: NA; V: TRBV7-3; J: TRBJ1-6; CDR3: CASSLQGGSPLHF
size: NA; V: TRBV19; J: TRBJ2-5; CDR3: CASSPLRQGQETQYF
size: NA; V: TRBV28; J: TRBJ1-5; CDR3: CASRNTDGFNQPQHF
size: few; V: TRBV7-8; J: TRBJ2-5; CDR3: CASSLAKTGARGVETQYF
size: NA; V: TRBV6-5; J: TRBJ1-1; CDR3: CASTPQGMNTEAFF
size: NA; V: TRBV7-5; J: TRBJ2-7; CDR3: CARSSYRAPGQYF
size: once; V: TRBV7-9; J: TRBJ2-1; CDR3: CASSPGLAGGLYNEQFF
size: NA; V: TRBV7-3; J: TRBJ2-3; CDR3: CASSLRGLLVSTDTQYF
size: NA; V: TRBV5-6; J: TRBJ2-5; CDR3: CATQRASLETQYF
size: few; V: TRBV5-6; J: TRBJ1-2; CDR3: CASIVGGRANYGYTF